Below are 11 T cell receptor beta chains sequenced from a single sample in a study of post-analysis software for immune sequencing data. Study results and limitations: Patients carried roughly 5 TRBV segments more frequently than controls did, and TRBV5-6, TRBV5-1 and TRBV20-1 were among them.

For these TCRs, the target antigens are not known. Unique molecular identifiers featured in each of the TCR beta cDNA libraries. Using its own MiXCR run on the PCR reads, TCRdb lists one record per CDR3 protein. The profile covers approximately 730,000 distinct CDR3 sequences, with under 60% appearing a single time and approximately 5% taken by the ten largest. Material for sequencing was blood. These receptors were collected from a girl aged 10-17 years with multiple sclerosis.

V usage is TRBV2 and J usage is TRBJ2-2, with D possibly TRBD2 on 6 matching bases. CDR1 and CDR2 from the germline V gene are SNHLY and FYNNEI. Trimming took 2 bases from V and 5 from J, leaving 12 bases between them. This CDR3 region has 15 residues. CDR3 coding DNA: TGTGCCAGCAGTGAATGGCCTGGGGGGACCGGGGAGCTGTTTTTT. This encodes CASSEWPGGTGELFF.

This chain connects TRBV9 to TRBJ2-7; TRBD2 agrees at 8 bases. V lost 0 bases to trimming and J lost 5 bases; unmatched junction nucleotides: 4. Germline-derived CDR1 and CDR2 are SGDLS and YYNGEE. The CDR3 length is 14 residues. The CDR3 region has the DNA TGTGCCAGCAGCGTAGCCGGGAGGGACAACGAGCAGTACTTC. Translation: CASSVAGRDNEQYF.

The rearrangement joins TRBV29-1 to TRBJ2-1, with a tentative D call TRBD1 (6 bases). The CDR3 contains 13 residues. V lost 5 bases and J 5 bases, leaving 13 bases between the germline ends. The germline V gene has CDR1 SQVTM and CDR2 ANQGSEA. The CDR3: CSVSPQGNNEQFF. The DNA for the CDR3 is TGCAGCGTTTCCCCTCAGGGGAACAATGAGCAGTTCTTC.

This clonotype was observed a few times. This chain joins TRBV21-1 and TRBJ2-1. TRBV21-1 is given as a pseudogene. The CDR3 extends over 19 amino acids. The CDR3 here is CASSKVPNNLQNSYNEQFF. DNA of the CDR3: TGTGCCAGCAGCAAAGTCCCCAACAACCTACAGAATTCCTACAATGAGCAGTTCTTC.

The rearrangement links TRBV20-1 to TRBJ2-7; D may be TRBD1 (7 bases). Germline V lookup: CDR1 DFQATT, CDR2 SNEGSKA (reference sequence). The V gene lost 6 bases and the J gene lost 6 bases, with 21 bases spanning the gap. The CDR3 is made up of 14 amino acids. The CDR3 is CSASTRSGGGEQYF. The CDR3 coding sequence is TGCAGTGCCTCGACACGGTCAGGGGGAGGCGAGCAGTACTTC.

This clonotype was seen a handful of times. CDR3 sequence: CASSRTSVGDTQYF. The CDR3 DNA reads as TGTGCCAGCAGCCGAACTAGCGTTGGAGATACGCAGTATTTT. The rearrangement uses TRBV7-9 and TRBJ2-3, with 7 bases identical to TRBD2. V trimming: 5 bases; J trimming: 5 bases; junction bases outside the gene matches: 7. CDR1 SEHNR and CDR2 FQNEAQ come from the germline V gene (reference sequence). There are 14 residues in the CDR3.

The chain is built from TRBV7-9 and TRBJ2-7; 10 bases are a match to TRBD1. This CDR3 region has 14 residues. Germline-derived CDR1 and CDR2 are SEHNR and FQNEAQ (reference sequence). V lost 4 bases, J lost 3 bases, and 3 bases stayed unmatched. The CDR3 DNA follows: TGTGCCAGCAGCTGGGACAGGGGTGGCTACGAGCAGTACTTC. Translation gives CASSWDRGGYEQYF.

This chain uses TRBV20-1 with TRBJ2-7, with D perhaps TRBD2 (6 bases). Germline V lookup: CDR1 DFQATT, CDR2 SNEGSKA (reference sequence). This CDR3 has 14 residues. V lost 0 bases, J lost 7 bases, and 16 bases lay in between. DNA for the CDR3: TGCAGTGCTAGAGATGAGGGAGGAACGGGAGAGCAGTACTTC. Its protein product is CSARDEGGTGEQYF.

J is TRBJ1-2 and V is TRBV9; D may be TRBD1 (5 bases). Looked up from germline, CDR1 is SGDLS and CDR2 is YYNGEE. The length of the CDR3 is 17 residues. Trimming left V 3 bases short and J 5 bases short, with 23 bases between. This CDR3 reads CASSGDPGTPRGYGYTF. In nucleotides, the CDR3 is TGTGCCAGCAGCGGGGACCCCGGGACCCCGCGCGGATATGGCTACACCTTC.

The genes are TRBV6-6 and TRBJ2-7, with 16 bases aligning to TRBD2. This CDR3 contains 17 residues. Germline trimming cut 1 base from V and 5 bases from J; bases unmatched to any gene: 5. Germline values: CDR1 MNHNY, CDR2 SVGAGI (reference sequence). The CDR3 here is CASSYWGLAGGSNEQYF. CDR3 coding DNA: TGTGCCAGCAGTTACTGGGGACTAGCGGGAGGGTCCAACGAGCAGTACTTC.

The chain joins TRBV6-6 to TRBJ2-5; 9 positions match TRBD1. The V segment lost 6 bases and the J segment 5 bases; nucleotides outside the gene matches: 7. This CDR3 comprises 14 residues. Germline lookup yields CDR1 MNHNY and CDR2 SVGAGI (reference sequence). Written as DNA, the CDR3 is TGTGCCAGCAGCCGCCGGGACAGGGACGAGACCCAGTACTTC. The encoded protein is CASSRRDRDETQYF.